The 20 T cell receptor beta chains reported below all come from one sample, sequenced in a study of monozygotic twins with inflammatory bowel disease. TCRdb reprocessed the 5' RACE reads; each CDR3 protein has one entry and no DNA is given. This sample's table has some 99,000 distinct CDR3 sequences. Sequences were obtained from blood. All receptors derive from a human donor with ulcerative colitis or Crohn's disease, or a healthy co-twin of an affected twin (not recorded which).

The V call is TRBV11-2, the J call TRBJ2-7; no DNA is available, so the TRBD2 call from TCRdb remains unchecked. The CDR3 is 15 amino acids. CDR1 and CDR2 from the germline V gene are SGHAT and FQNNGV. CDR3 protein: CASSVYRGDPYEQYF.

The CDR3 sequence is CASSGTGGTIQYF. V gene TRBV12-3 or TRBV12-4 combines with J gene TRBJ2-4; the D call of TRBD1 rests on TCRdb alone, since no DNA is present to check it. The CDR3 is 13 residues long.

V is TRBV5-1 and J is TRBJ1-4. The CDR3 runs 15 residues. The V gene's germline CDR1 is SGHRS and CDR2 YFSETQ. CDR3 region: CASSLSGEENEKLFF.

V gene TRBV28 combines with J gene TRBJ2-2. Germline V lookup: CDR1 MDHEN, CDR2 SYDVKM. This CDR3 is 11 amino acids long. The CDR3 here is CASSFAGELFF.

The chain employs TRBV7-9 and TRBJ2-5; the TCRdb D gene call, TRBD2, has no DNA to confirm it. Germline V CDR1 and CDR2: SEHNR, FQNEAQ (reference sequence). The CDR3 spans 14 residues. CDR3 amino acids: CASSFTGLRETQYF.

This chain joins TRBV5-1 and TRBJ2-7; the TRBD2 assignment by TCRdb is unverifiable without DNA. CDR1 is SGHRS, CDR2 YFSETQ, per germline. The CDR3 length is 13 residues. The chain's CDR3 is CASSFEAGGEQYF.

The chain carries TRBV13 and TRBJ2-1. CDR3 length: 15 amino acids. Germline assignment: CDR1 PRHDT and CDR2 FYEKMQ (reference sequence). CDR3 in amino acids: CASSWGDKPYNEQFF.

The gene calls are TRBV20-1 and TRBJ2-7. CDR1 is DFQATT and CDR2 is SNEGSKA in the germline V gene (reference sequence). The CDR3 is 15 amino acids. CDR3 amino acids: CSASEETTYSYEQYF.

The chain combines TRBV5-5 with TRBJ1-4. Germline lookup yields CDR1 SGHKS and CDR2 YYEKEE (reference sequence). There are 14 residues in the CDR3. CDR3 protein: CASSLLFTNEKLFF.

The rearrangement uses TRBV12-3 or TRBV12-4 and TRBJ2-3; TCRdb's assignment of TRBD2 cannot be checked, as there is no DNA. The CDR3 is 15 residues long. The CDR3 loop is CASSAYSSPRDTQYF.

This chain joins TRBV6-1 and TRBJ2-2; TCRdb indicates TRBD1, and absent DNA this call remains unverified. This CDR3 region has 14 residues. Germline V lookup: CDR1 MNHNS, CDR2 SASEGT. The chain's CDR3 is CASRRTGNTGELFF.

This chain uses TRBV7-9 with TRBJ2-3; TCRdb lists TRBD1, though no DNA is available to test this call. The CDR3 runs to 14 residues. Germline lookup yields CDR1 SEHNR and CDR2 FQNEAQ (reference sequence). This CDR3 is CASSSRQATDTQYF.

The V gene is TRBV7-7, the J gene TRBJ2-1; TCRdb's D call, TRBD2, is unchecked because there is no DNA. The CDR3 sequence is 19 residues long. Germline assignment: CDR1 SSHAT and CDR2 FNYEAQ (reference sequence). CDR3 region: CASSSSGLAGMGSYNEQFF.

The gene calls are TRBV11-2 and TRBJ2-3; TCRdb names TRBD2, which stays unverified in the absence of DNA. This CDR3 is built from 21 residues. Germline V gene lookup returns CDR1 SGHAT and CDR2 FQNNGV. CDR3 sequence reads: CASSLLVEMVAAPRGTDTQYF.

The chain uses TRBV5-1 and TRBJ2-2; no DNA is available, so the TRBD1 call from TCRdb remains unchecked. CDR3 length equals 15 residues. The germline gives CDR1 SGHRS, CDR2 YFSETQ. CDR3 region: CASSFFDRDTGELFF.

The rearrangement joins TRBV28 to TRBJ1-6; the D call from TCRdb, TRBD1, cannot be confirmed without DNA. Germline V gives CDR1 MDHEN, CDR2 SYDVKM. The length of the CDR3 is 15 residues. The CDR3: CASSLGTGANSPLHF.

Here the CDR3 reads CSVEGRLVNEQFF. The genes are TRBV29-1 and TRBJ2-1; TCRdb returns TRBD2, unconfirmable since there is no DNA. Germline V gene lookup returns CDR1 SQVTM and CDR2 ANQGSEA. The CDR3 covers 13 residues.

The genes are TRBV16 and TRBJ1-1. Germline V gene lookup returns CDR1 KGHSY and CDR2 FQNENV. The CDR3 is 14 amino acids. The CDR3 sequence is CASSPRGLDTEAFF.

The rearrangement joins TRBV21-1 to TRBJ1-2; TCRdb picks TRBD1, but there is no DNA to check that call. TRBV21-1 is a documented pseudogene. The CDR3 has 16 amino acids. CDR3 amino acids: CASSKALQGEDYGYTF.

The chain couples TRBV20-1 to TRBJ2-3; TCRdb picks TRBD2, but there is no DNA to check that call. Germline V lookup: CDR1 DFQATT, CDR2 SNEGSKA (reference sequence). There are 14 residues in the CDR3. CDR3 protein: CSALQGSFTDTQYF.